The 20 T cell receptor beta chains below all came from one sample that was sequenced in a study of blood T cell repertoires in COVID-19. Sequenced by immunoSEQ multiplex PCR; TCRdb stores in-frame clones only, minus some. The sample lists roughly 150,000 clones; around 80% were seen once. The sequenced sample was peripheral blood. All receptors come from a man between 60 and 75 years old with active or convalescent COVID-19.

The V call is TRBV24-1, the J call TRBJ2-7; the match to TRBD1 covers 10 bases. Trimming removed 9 bases from V and 4 bases from J; junction bases left unmatched: 2. The germline gives CDR1 KGHDR, CDR2 SFDVKD. This CDR3 is built from 12 residues. The CDR3 DNA reads TGTGCCACCGCGGACAGGGGGTACGAGCAGTACTTC. Translating gives CATADRGYEQYF.

The chain couples TRBV9 to TRBJ2-1; maybe TRBD1 (6 bases). Germline CDR1 SGDLS, CDR2 YYNGEE. Trimming cost V 3 bases and J 8 bases, with 21 bases left between them. The CDR3 totals 16 residues. The CDR3 reads CASSGPDSRILYEQFF. The DNA of the CDR3 is TGTGCCAGCAGCGGCCCGGACAGTCGTATTCTCTATGAGCAGTTCTTC.

The CDR3 protein is CAAAPGQGYDGYTF. CDR3 DNA: TGCGCAGCAGCCCCGGGACAGGGTTACGATGGCTACACCTTC. The rearrangement joins TRBV5-1 to TRBJ1-2; 9 nucleotides align to TRBD1. Germline CDR1 SGHRS, CDR2 YFSETQ. The length of the CDR3 is 14 residues.

This sequence joins TRBV11-2 and TRBJ2-6; TRBD1 matches at 12 bases. The junction had 9 bases not matched to a gene; V was cut back by 7 bases and J by 2 bases. CDR3 size: 18 residues. Germline-derived CDR1 and CDR2 are SGHAT and FQNNGV. The CDR3 reads CASTTRGQGAPGANVLTF. The CDR3 region has the DNA TGTGCCAGCACCACTAGGGGACAGGGGGCGCCTGGGGCCAACGTCCTGACTTTC.

V usage is TRBV5-6 and J usage is TRBJ2-3; D unresolved. CDR1 is SGHDT, CDR2 YYEEEE, per germline. Trimming left V 2 bases short and J 1 base short, with 14 bases between. This CDR3 has 16 residues. The CDR3 nucleotides read TGTGCCAGCAGCTTTAGAACTACCAAAGGCACAGATACGCAGTATTTT. This codes for CASSFRTTKGTDTQYF.

The chain recombines TRBV28 with TRBJ2-5; 9 nucleotides align to TRBD1. This CDR3 comprises 16 residues. The germline V gene encodes CDR1 MDHEN and CDR2 SYDVKM. V trimming: 6 bases; J trimming: 0 bases; junction bases outside the gene matches: 8. The CDR3 sequence: CASRRTGVGYQETQYF. CDR3 nucleotide sequence: TGTGCCAGCAGACGGACAGGGGTGGGGTACCAAGAGACCCAGTACTTC.

The chain uses TRBV24-1 and TRBJ2-5; D remains unclear. The germline CDR1 and CDR2 sequences are KGHDR and SFDVKD. Trimming removed 3 bases from V and 4 bases from J, with 14 bases in between. This CDR3 contains 15 residues. The CDR3 spells CATSDRWSQRETQYF. CDR3 in DNA: TGTGCCACCAGTGATCGGTGGTCCCAAAGAGAGACCCAGTACTTC.

The rearrangement links TRBV29-1 to TRBJ2-1, with a weak D call TRBD2 (5 bases). The CDR3 loop spans 13 amino acids. Trimming removed 2 bases from V and 5 bases from J, with 10 bases in between. Germline assignment: CDR1 SQVTM and CDR2 ANQGSEA. This chain's CDR3 is CSVEQRINNEQFF. In DNA form, the CDR3 reads TGCAGCGTTGAACAGCGGATTAACAATGAGCAGTTCTTC.

The V call is TRBV6-6, the J call TRBJ2-3; 12 bases line up with TRBD2. Germline CDR1 reads MNHNY; CDR2 reads SVGAGI (reference sequence). The CDR3 covers 16 residues. The V segment lost 0 bases and the J segment 5 bases; nucleotides outside the gene matches: 3. CDR3 in amino acids: CASSYSTSGGRDTQYF. DNA for the CDR3: TGTGCCAGCAGTTACTCGACTAGCGGGGGTCGAGATACGCAGTATTTT.

This chain uses TRBV7-9 with TRBJ2-3; 9 bases are a match to TRBD1. This CDR3 comprises 16 residues. Germline V gives CDR1 SEHNR, CDR2 FQNEAQ (reference sequence). The J segment lost 4 bases and the V segment lost 4 bases, leaving 9 bases of the junction unmatched. CDR3 amino acids: CASSSIDRGGADTQYF. The CDR3 DNA follows: TGTGCCAGCAGCTCCATCGACAGGGGGGGCGCAGATACGCAGTATTTT.

The V and J genes are TRBV14 and TRBJ2-7; 12 nucleotides align to TRBD1. The CDR3 runs 18 residues. V gave up 4 bases and J gave up 3 bases; unmatched junction bases: 13. Germline V lookup: CDR1 SGHDN, CDR2 FVKESK. CDR3 residues: CASSPGTGGFFPNYEQYF. In DNA, the CDR3 is TGTGCCAGCAGCCCAGGGACAGGGGGCTTTTTCCCGAACTACGAGCAGTACTTC.

The chain combines TRBV5-1 with TRBJ2-2, with TRBD2 as a possible D gene (5 bases). The CDR3 contains 16 residues. CDR1 and CDR2 (germline): SGHRS, YFSETQ. Trimming cost V 4 bases and J 0 bases, with 13 bases left between them. CDR3 DNA: TGCGCCAGCAGCCCCTCCGGGAACCCGAACACCGGGGAGCTGTTTTTT. Translating it yields CASSPSGNPNTGELFF. The full variable domain, its missing parts supplied by reference TRBV5-1 and TRBJ2-2, is KAGVTQTPRYLIKTRGQQVTLSCSPISGHRSVSWYQQTPGQGLQFLFEYFSETQRNKGNFPGRFSGRQFSNSRSEMNVSTLELGDSALYLCASSPSGNPNTGELFFGEGSRLTVL.

This clone has only one observation. The V call is TRBV6-1, the J call TRBJ2-1; 9 bases are shared with TRBD1. The CDR3 covers 16 residues. The V and J ends lost 4 bases and 4 bases, in that order; junction bases with no gene match: 8. CDR1 is MNHNS, CDR2 SASEGT, per germline. The CDR3: CASSVTGTGTYNEQFF. CDR3 coding DNA: TGTGCCAGCAGTGTAACCGGGACAGGGACTTACAATGAGCAGTTCTTC.

V and J are TRBV28 and TRBJ1-2; maybe TRBD1 (5 bases). The CDR3 loop spans 15 amino acids. Germline CDR1 MDHEN, CDR2 SYDVKM. V lost 2 bases to trimming and J lost 5 bases, with 15 bases between them. The CDR3 DNA reads TGTGCCAGCAGTTTAGACAGTAAGGGACTATATGGCTACACCTTC. The encoded protein is CASSLDSKGLYGYTF.

The rearrangement links TRBV2 to TRBJ1-3; perhaps TRBD1 as D (5 bases). Germline V gene sequence: CDR1 SNHLY, CDR2 FYNNEI. CDR3 length: 13 residues. The V end lost 6 bases, the J end lost 0 bases, and 6 bases lay between the germline ends. The CDR3 nucleotides read TGTGCCAGCAGGGGGCCCTCTGGAAACACCATATATTTT. It yields the protein CASRGPSGNTIYF.

The CDR3 sequence: CASSENFITDTQYF. The CDR3 nucleotides are TGTGCCAGCAGTGAAAACTTCATCACAGATACGCAGTATTTT. The gene calls are TRBV2 and TRBJ2-3; D gene unclear. Trimming left V 2 bases short and J 2 bases short, with 8 bases between. CDR3 length: 14 amino acids. Per germline, CDR1 SNHLY and CDR2 FYNNEI. Together with reference TRBV2 and TRBJ2-3, the CDR3 gives the full variable domain: EPEVTQTPSHQVTQMGQEVILRCVPISNHLYFYWYRQILGQKVEFLVSFYNNEISEKSEIFDDQFSVERPDGSNFTLKIRSTKLEDSAMYFCASSENFITDTQYFGPGTRLTVL.

The genes are TRBV13 and TRBJ2-7; D is possibly TRBD1 (5 bases). CDR1 is PRHDT and CDR2 is FYEKMQ in the germline V gene (reference sequence). Trimming left V 3 bases short and J 1 base short, with 10 bases between. This CDR3 is 14 amino acids long. The CDR3 region is CASSFAGISYEQYF. DNA for the CDR3: TGTGCCAGCAGCTTTGCAGGGATTTCCTACGAGCAGTACTTC.

The V and J genes are TRBV5-4 and TRBJ1-4; D unresolved. The CDR3 consists of 16 residues. Germline V gene data show CDR1 as SGHNT and CDR2 as YYREEE (reference sequence). V lost 0 bases, J lost 0 bases, and 9 bases lay in between. CDR3 region: CASSLGRTATNEKLFF. The CDR3 nucleotides are TGTGCCAGCAGCTTGGGGAGGACGGCAACTAATGAAAAACTGTTTTTT.

A few counts support this clone. J is TRBJ2-4 and V is TRBV2; a possible D gene is TRBD1 (5 bases). This CDR3 is 15 amino acids long. Germline-derived CDR1 and CDR2 are SNHLY and FYNNEI. Between the trimmed V and J ends, which lost 4 bases and 10 bases, there was a span of 20 bases. CDR3 DNA sequence: TGTGCCAGCAGTGGCTACCTGACGGACAAGTCGATTCAGTACTTC. Translated, it gives CASSGYLTDKSIQYF.

The rearrangement uses TRBV7-9 and TRBJ2-7; TRBD2 aligns across 9 bases. V was clipped by 1 base and J by 6 bases; unmatched bases: 16. Germline values: CDR1 SEHNR, CDR2 FQNEAQ (reference sequence). This CDR3 comprises 18 residues. CDR3 residues: CASSLVLLWGSGSGEQYF. CDR3 in DNA: TGTGCCAGCAGCTTAGTACTCTTGTGGGGTAGCGGGAGCGGCGAGCAGTACTTC. Based on the CDR3 plus reference TRBV7-9 and TRBJ2-7, the full variable domain is DTGVSQNPRHKITKRGQNVTFRCDPISEHNRLYWYRQTLGQGPEFLTYFQNEAQLEKSRLLSDRFSAERPKGSFSTLEIQRTEQGDSAMYLCASSLVLLWGSGSGEQYFGPGTRLTVT.